This note documents a single TCR beta chain sequence. Its specificity is not known. Assay used: immunoSEQ multiplex PCR; TCRdb lists only in-frame clones, some missing. The table lists 2 million to 2.5 million clones, just over 90% of them singletons. Germline V gene lookup returns CDR1 MDHEN and CDR2 SYDVKM. Trimming removed 7 bases from V and 5 bases from J; junction bases left unmatched: 11. This CDR3 has 15 amino acids. This sample is drawn from a study of shared clonotypes between healthy human individuals. Points from the study as a whole: Collection of samples was limited to blood; tissue repertoires likely differ. Naive CD4 clonotypes overlapped across a handful of donors at roughly 5%.

The TCR comes from a man aged 18-30 years in good health. Some clones in this sample may be carry-over from other donors' samples. V and J are TRBV28 and TRBJ2-7; 10 bases match TRBD2. The sample was naive CD4+ T cells from PBMCs. Subset: CD45RA+ positively selected. Here the CDR3 reads CASNRDLAGVNEQYF. The CDR3 region has the DNA TGTGCCAGCAACCGGGACCTAGCGGGAGTTAACGAGCAGTACTTC.